One and the same sample provided the 6 T cell receptor beta chains below, sequenced in a study of beta chain features in type 1 diabetes. The sequenced template was cDNA made from the entire isolated RNA. Clones were read by immunoSEQ multiplex PCR, and TCRdb kept only the in-frame ones, dropping some. The top ten clones hold under 0.02% of a sample with 350,000 to 400,000 clones, roughly 16% of them seen once. The sequenced material came from naive CD4+ T cells from blood. The receptors originated from a young woman in good health.

This clone was counted between two and nine times. This sample also contains other DNA sequences that code for the same CDR3. The rearrangement links TRBV30 to TRBJ1-2; 10 positions agree with TRBD1. The CDR3 is made up of 13 amino acids. CDR1 and CDR2 from the germline V gene are GTSNPN and SVGIG (reference sequence). The J segment lost 4 bases and the V segment lost 4 bases, leaving 3 bases of the junction unmatched. The CDR3 loop reads CAWTRDRGYGYTF. The CDR3 DNA is TGTGCCTGGACCAGGGACAGGGGCTATGGCTACACCTTC.

This clone has a handful of counts. V and J are TRBV25-1 and TRBJ1-2; D may be TRBD1 (6 bases). Germline V lookup: CDR1 MGHDK, CDR2 SYGVNS. V was pared by 1 base and J by 9 bases, with 12 bases between. CDR3 length: 13 amino acids. The CDR3 DNA reads TGTGCCAGCAGTGAATTCCCCGGACAGAGCTACACCTTC. Residues: CASSEFPGQSYTF.

This clone was counted a few times. The chain couples TRBV30 to TRBJ1-2, with 10 positions matching TRBD1. From germline, CDR1 is GTSNPN and CDR2 SVGIG (reference sequence). The CDR3 runs to 15 residues. V lost 1 base to trimming and J lost 6 bases; unmatched junction nucleotides: 8. The CDR3 DNA reads TGTGCCTGGAGTGGACAGACAGGGGGCTCCCATGGCTACACCTTC. Translated: CAWSGQTGGSHGYTF.

This chain links TRBV7-2 with TRBJ1-2; no clear D gene. Germline loops: CDR1 SGHTA, CDR2 FQGNSA. The V and J ends lost 3 bases and 2 bases respectively, with 4 bases between them. The CDR3 is 12 residues long. CDR3 sequence: CASSFGNYGYTF. In DNA form, the CDR3 reads TGTGCCAGCAGCTTCGGGAACTATGGCTACACCTTC.

This sequence joins TRBV9 and TRBJ2-7, with 10 bases matching TRBD2. This CDR3 has 14 residues. The junction had 6 bases not matched to a gene; V was cut back by 4 bases and J by 5 bases. The germline V gene encodes CDR1 SGDLS and CDR2 YYNGEE. The chain's CDR3 is CASSSRTSGDEQYF. Here the CDR3 DNA reads TGTGCCAGCAGCTCGAGGACTAGCGGAGACGAGCAGTACTTC.

The rearrangement uses TRBV7-9 and TRBJ1-5, with no clear D. The CDR3 contains 14 residues. Germline V lookup: CDR1 SEHNR, CDR2 FQNEAQ (reference sequence). With 2 bases removed from V and 3 bases from J, the gap between germline ends came to 8 bases. CDR3 sequence: CASSLPGNNQPQHF. In DNA form, the CDR3 reads TGTGCCAGCAGCTTACCCGGGAACAATCAGCCCCAGCATTTT.